This TCR beta chain stems from a study of beta chain features in type 1 diabetes. Whole-study context: No age, gender or cell yield differences were seen between patients and healthy donors.

General observations from the study: In these data, an HLA type influence on TCRB rearrangement remained unresolved.

The investigators reverse transcribed all of the isolated RNA, so they sequenced expressed TCRB transcripts. Some clones are missing from TCRdb's copy, which holds only in-frame ones; the method was immunoSEQ multiplex PCR. This table holds hundreds of thousands of clones, approximately 11% found once. This CDR3 has 14 amino acids. Germline V gene lookup returns CDR1 SGHNT and CDR2 YYREEE (reference sequence). V lost 7 bases and J 1 base, leaving 14 bases between the germline ends. A remark on this clone: Its antigen is unidentified.

This TCR was sampled from a woman younger than 45 in good health. Sequencing was carried out using naive CD4+ T cells from blood. V usage is TRBV5-4 and J usage is TRBJ2-5; the D is unclear. CDR3 loop: CASSFGPVQETQYF. CDR3 bases: TGTGCCAGCTCCTTTGGCCCCGTCCAAGAGACCCAGTACTTC. The complete variable domain, with remaining parts taken from reference TRBV5-4 and TRBJ2-5, reads ETGVTQSPTHLIKTRGQQVTLRCSSQSGHNTVSWYQQALGQGPQFIFQYYREEENGRGNFPPRFSGLQFPNYSSELNVNALELDDSALYLCASSFGPVQETQYFGPGTRLLVL.